This T cell receptor beta chain originates from a study of cytomegalovirus exposure and HLA in healthy donors. Overall study context: A later analysis reported the 120 validation repertoires used the same platform as the roughly 700 first-cohort repertoires. Study findings and constraints: According to a subsequent analysis, TCR clusters from the first cohort were inclined to appear together in the roughly 130 validation repertoires. In vitro checks showed that three CMV-associated chains really do target CMV antigens. Published work reported that the classifier diagnosed cytomegalovirus status with high specificity and sensitivity.

The CDR3 extends over 14 amino acids. Germline V gene sequence: CDR1 SEHNR, CDR2 FQNEAQ (reference sequence). The junction had 7 bases not matched to a gene; V was cut back by 5 bases and J by 3 bases. In the case of this clone: What it binds is not known.

TCRdb's copy holds only in-frame clones and misses some; the assay was immunoSEQ multiplex PCR. The sample has tens of thousands of clones, about 90% seen once. This TCR derives from a woman aged 18-35 years in good health and CMV-seropositive. Sequencing used PBMCs. The V call is TRBV7-9, the J call TRBJ2-7; 7 bases agree with TRBD1. The CDR3 DNA reads as TGTGCCAGCAGCCAGTGGGACAGCAGCTACGAGCAGTACTTC. Its translation: CASSQWDSSYEQYF.